What follows describes a single TCR beta chain. Trimming shortened V by 2 bases and J by 4 bases, and 8 bases separated the two germline ends. This CDR3 spans 14 amino acids. Germline CDR1 and CDR2: MDHEN and SYDVKM. In the authors' workflow: Amplified reference gene primers provided the basis for estimating nucleated cell counts. TCRdb's table, derived via immunoSEQ multiplex PCR, lists solely in-frame clones and lacks some. The V and J calls and clone size come from that table; D and trimming were worked out from the DNA. The data hold a few hundred thousand clones, with about 88% observed a single time. This record comes from a study of blood T cell repertoires in COVID-19.

J is TRBJ2-2 and V is TRBV28, with a possible D match to TRBD1 (6 bases). The specimen sequenced was PBMCs or T cells enriched from blood (not recorded which). The TCR comes from a man aged 30-40 years with acute COVID-19. The CDR3 DNA sequence: TGTGCCAGCAGTTTACAGGGGTTCACCGGGGAGCTGTTTTTT. Encoded protein: CASSLQGFTGELFF.